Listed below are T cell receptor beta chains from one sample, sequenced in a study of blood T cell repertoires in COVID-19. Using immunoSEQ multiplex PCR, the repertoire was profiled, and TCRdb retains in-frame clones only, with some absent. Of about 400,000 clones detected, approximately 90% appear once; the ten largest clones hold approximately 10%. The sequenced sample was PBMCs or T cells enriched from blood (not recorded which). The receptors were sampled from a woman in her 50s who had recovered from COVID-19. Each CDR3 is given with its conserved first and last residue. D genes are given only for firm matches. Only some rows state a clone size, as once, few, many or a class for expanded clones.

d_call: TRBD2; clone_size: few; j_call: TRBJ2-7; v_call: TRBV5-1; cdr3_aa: CASSFDETSADEQYF; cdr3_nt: TGCGCCAGCAGCTTCGACGAGACTAGCGCCGACGAGCAGTACTTC
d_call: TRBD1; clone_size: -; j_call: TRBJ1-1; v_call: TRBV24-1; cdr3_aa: CATSDWDSTEAFF; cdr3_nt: TGTGCCACCAGTGATTGGGACAGCACTGAAGCTTTCTTT
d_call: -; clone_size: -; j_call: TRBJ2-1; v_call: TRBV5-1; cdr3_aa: CASSLAGSGSYNEQFF; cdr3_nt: TGCGCCAGCAGCTTGGCCGGTAGCGGCTCCTACAATGAGCAGTTCTTC
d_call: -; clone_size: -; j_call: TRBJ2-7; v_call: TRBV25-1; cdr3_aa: CASSVLYEQYF; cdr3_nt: TGTGCCAGCAGTGTTCTTTACGAGCAGTACTTC
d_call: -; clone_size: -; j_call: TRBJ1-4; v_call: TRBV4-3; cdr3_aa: CASSQERQGYEKLFF; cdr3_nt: TGCGCCAGCAGCCAAGAACGGCAGGGGTACGAAAAACTGTTTTTT
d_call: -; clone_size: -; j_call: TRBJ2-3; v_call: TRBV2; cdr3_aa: CASSQRQAITDTQYF; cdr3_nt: TGTGCCAGCAGTCAGAGACAGGCCATCACAGATACGCAGTATTTT
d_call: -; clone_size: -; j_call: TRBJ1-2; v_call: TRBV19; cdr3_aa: CASSIGQVTNYGYTF; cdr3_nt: TGTGCCAGTAGTATCGGTCAGGTCACTAACTATGGCTACACCTTC
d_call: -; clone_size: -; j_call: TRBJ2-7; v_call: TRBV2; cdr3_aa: CASRLLAGSEQYF; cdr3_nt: TGTGCCAGCAGATTATTGGCGGGGTCCGAGCAGTACTTC
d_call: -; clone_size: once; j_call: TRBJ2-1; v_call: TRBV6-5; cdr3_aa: CASSVTGTPYDEQFF; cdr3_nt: TGTGCCAGCAGCGTAACAGGGACCCCTTACGATGAGCAGTTCTTC
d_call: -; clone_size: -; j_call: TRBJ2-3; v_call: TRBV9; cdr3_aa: CASSPRSQGADTQYF; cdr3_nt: TGTGCCAGCAGCCCCCGGTCCCAAGGGGCAGATACGCAGTATTTT
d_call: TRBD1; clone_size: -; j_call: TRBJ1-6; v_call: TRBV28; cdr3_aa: CASRQTGGAGNSPLHF; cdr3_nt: TGTGCCAGCAGGCAGACAGGGGGCGCCGGGAATTCACCCCTCCACTTT
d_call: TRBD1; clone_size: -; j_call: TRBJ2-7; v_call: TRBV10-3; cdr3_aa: CAISTPGQNYEQYF; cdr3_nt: TGTGCCATCAGCACACCGGGACAGAACTACGAGCAGTACTTC
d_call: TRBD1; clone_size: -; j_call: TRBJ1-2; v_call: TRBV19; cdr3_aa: CASTAQGAERNYGYTF; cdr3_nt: TGTGCCAGTACCGCACAGGGGGCAGAGAGGAACTATGGCTACACCTTC
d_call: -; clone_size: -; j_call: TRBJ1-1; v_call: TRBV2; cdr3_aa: CASLGRWPTEAFF; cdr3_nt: TGTGCCAGCCTCGGCAGGTGGCCCACTGAAGCTTTCTTT
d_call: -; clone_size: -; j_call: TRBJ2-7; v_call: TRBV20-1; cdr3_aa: CSARGEYEQYF; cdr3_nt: TGCAGTGCTAGAGGCGAATACGAGCAGTACTTC
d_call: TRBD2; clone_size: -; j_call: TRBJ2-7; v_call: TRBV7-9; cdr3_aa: CASSPPRAGGGYEQYF; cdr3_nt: TGTGCCAGCAGCCCCCCCCGCGCTGGCGGGGGCTACGAGCAGTACTTC
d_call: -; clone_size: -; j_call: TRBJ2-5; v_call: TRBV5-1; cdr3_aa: CASSLEHETQYF; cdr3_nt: TGCGCCAGCAGCTTGGAACACGAGACCCAGTACTTC
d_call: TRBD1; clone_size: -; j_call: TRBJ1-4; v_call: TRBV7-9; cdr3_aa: CASSSPTGSTEKLFF; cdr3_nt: TGTGCCAGCAGCTCACCGACAGGGTCTACTGAAAAACTGTTTTTT
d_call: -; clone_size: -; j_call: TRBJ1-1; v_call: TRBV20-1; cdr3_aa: CSASKASANTEAFF; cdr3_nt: TGCAGTGCTAGTAAGGCGAGCGCCAACACTGAAGCTTTCTTT
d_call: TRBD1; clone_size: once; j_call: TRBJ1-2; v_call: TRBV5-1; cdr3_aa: CASSLYRGQGYGYTF; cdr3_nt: TGCGCCAGCAGCTTATACAGGGGGCAAGGCTATGGCTACACCTTC
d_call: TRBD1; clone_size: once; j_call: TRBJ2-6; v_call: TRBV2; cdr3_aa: CASKITAGQVSGANVLTF; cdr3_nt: TGTGCCAGCAAGATAACGGCGGGACAGGTCTCTGGGGCCAACGTCCTGACTTTC
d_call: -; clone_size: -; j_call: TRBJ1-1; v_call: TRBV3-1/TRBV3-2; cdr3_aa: CASSRPGVAEAFF; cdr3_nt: TGTGCCAGCAGCCGACCAGGGGTCGCTGAAGCTTTCTTT
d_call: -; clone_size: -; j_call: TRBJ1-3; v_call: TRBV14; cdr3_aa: CASSAQGAGNTIYF; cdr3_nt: TGTGCCAGCAGCGCACAGGGAGCCGGAAACACCATATATTTT
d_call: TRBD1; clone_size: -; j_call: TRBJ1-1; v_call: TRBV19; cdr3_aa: CASTRLGQGMAEAFF; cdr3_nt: TGTGCCAGTACCCGATTGGGACAGGGGATGGCTGAAGCTTTCTTT
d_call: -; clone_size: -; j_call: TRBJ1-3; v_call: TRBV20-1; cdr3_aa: CSASQSGNTIYF; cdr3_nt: TGCAGTGCTAGTCAGTCTGGAAACACCATATATTTT
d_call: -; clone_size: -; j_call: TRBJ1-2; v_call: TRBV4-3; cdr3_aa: CASSQDQQGQVYGYTF; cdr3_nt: TGCGCCAGCAGCCAAGATCAGCAGGGGCAAGTTTATGGCTACACCTTC
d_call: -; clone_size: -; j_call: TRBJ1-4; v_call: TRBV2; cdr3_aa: CASILGGIDEKLFF; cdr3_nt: TGTGCCAGCATCCTGGGGGGGATTGATGAAAAACTGTTTTTT
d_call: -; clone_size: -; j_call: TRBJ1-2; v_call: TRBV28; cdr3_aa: CASSVSNDYGYTF; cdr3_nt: TGTGCCAGCAGTGTAAGCAATGACTATGGCTACACCTTC
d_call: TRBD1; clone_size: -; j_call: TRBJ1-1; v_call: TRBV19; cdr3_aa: CASTTTGQLNTEAFF; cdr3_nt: TGTGCCAGTACAACGACGGGACAGTTGAACACTGAAGCTTTCTTT
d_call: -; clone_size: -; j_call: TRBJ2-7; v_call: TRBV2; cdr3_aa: CASSLGAGEGYF; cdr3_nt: TGTGCCAGCAGTCTGGGGGCGGGGGAAGGATACTTC
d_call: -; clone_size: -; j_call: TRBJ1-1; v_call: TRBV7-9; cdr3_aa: CASSPPAGLEAFF; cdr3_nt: TGTGCCAGCAGCCCCCCCGCAGGCCTTGAAGCTTTCTTT
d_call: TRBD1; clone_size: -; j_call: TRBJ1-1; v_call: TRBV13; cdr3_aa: CASSEGTANPEAFF; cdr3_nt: TGTGCCAGCAGCGAAGGGACAGCCAACCCTGAAGCTTTCTTT
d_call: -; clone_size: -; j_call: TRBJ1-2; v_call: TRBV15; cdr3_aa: CATRGGEDGYTF; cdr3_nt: TGTGCCACCAGGGGAGGGGAGGATGGCTACACCTTC
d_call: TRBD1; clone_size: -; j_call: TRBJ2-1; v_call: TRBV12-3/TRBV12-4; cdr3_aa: CASGTEGEQFF; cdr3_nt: TGTGCCAGCGGGACAGAGGGTGAGCAGTTCTTC
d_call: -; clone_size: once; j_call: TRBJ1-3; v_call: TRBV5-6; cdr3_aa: CASSFSGGNTIYF; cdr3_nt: TGTGCCAGCAGCTTTTCGGGAGGAAACACCATATATTTT
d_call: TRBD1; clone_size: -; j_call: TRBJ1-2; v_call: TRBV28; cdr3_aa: CASYTTGANYGYTF; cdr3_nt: TGTGCCAGTTATACAACAGGGGCTAACTATGGCTACACCTTC
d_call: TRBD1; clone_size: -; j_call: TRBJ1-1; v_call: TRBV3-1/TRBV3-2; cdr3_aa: CASIDRANTEAFF; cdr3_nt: TGTGCCAGCATTGACAGGGCGAACACTGAAGCTTTCTTT
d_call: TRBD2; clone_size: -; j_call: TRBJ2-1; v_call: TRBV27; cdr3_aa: CASKSLAGNEQFF; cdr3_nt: TGTGCCAGCAAATCCCTAGCGGGGAATGAGCAGTTCTTC
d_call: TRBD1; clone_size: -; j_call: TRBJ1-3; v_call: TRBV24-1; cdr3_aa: CAPGNRGRLNGNTIYF; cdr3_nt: TGTGCCCCCGGCAACAGGGGGCGCTTAAATGGAAACACCATATATTTT
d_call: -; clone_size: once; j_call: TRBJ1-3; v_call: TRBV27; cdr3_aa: CASSFLGHTGNTIYF; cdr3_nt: TGTGCCAGCAGTTTTCTCGGACATACTGGAAACACCATATATTTT
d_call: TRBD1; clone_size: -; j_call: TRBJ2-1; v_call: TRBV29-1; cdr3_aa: CSAGGTGGNNEQFF; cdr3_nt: TGCAGCGCCGGGGGGACAGGGGGTAACAATGAGCAGTTCTTC
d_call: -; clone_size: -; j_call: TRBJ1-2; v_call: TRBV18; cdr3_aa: CASSPIAKTDYGYTF; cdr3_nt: TGTGCCAGCTCACCAATTGCTAAGACAGACTATGGCTACACCTTC
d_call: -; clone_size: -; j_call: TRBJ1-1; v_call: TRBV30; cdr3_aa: CAWRPQAGSAFF; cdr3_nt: TGTGCCTGGAGACCTCAGGCGGGGTCCGCTTTCTTT